This T cell receptor (beta chain) was retrieved from a study of T cells in localized non-small cell lung cancer. Overall study findings and caveats: T cell clonality was highest in uninvolved adjacent lung, above tumor.

Profiling relied on immunoSEQ multiplex PCR, and the TCRdb table lists in-frame clones only, not all of them. Of about 41,000 clones in the sample, roughly 90% were seen once. The CDR3 consists of 15 residues. CDR1 and CDR2 from the germline V gene are MRHNA and SNTAGT. The V and J ends lost 1 base and 2 bases respectively, with 9 bases between them. On this clone: What it binds is not known.

The clonotype was recovered from a female donor aged 60 or older with stage I squamous cell lung carcinoma. The rearrangement links TRBV6-4 to TRBJ1-3; D gene unclear. Material: peripheral blood, obtained before any cancer treatment. This CDR3 reads CASSDYSITGNTIYF. CDR3 bases: TGTGCCAGCAGTGACTACAGTATAACTGGAAACACCATATATTTT.